This T cell receptor (beta chain) originates from a study of cytomegalovirus exposure and HLA in healthy donors. Study details: In a later analysis, it was reported that the roughly 120 validation repertoires had been produced on the same platform as the 670 or so repertoires belonging to the first cohort. General observations from the study: According to a subsequent analysis, TCR clusters identified in the first cohort showed a tendency to co-occur across the 120 or so validation repertoires. As was reported, the classifier diagnosed cytomegalovirus status with high specificity and sensitivity. There were a few CMV-associated chains whose specificity for CMV antigens was confirmed in vitro.

Regarding this clone: Its cognate antigen is unknown.

Profiling relied on immunoSEQ multiplex PCR, and the TCRdb table lists in-frame clones only, not all of them. The profile shows roughly 50,000 clones, 75% to 95% of them singletons. CDR1 and CDR2 (germline): SGHRS, YFSETQ. Trimming cost V 4 bases and J 6 bases; bases outside gene matches: 13. There are 15 residues in the CDR3. This TCR came from a man in his late teens or twenties in good health and CMV-seronegative. The chain is built from TRBV5-1 and TRBJ2-7; 7 nucleotides line up with TRBD2. Sequenced: PBMCs. The CDR3 nucleotides are TGCGCCAGCAGCCTCGATAGCGGGCGGATCCCCGAGCAGTACTTC. It yields the protein CASSLDSGRIPEQYF.